What follows are 27 T cell receptor beta chains derived from one specimen sequenced in a study of blood T cells in healthy people across ages. Primed by a sample-barcoded 5' primer and a J-beta primer mix, a second PCR proceeded for about 7 to 11 cycles. TCRdb processed the 5' RACE reads anew with MiXCR; each CDR3 protein has one entry. The data hold roughly 1,300,000 distinct CDR3 sequences, with around 59% observed a single time. The sample comprised blood. These receptors all come from a man between 18 and 35 years old in good health.

V and J are TRBV27 and TRBJ1-6, with D unclear. V was pared by 3 bases and J by 4 bases, with 7 bases between. This CDR3 comprises 14 residues. Germline V gives CDR1 MNHEY, CDR2 SMNVEV (reference sequence). CDR3 in DNA: TGTGCCAGCAGTTTGGTCGGGTATAATTCACCCCTCCACTTT. Its protein is CASSLVGYNSPLHF.

This clonotype was seen only a few times. The chain is built from TRBV18 and TRBJ2-7; 10 positions agree with TRBD2. There are 15 residues in the CDR3. CDR1 and CDR2 (germline): KGHSH, LQKENI. V lost 0 bases and J lost 7; bases outside the gene matches: 6. CDR3: CASSPPVVTSGEQYF. The CDR3 nucleotides read TGTGCCAGCTCACCACCGGTGGTGACTAGCGGGGAGCAGTACTTC.

The chain recombines TRBV5-1 with TRBJ1-2; no definite D call. Trimming left V 2 bases short and J 8 bases short, with 13 bases between. This CDR3 is 13 amino acids long. Germline V gene lookup returns CDR1 SGHRS and CDR2 YFSETQ. CDR3 amino acids: CASSFSSLGGYTF. CDR3 DNA: TGCGCCAGCAGCTTCTCCTCCCTGGGAGGCTACACCTTC.

The V and J genes are TRBV7-2 and TRBJ2-7; TRBD2 matches at 10 bases. J was trimmed by 6 bases and V by 6 bases; bases with no gene match: 11. Germline V gene lookup returns CDR1 SGHTA and CDR2 FQGNSA. CDR3 size: 15 residues. In nucleotides, the CDR3 is TGTGCCAGCAGACCACCCACTAGCGGGGCCTCCGAGCAGTACTTC. Translated, it gives CASRPPTSGASEQYF.

Concerning this clonotype itself: At one end the junction does not follow the germline gene, possibly because of a read error. The V call is TRBV6-2 or TRBV6-3, the J call TRBJ2-1; 8 bases fit TRBD2. The CDR3 is 16 amino acids. Germline V CDR1 and CDR2: MNHEY, SVGEGT. CDR3 region: CASSYPPGGYYNEKFF. Here the CDR3 DNA reads TGTGCCAGCAGTTACCCCCCGGGGGGGTACTACAATGAGAAGTTCTTC.

CDR3 amino acids: CASSEYGQEDSPLHF. CDR3 in DNA: TGTGCCAGCAGTGAATATGGACAGGAGGATTCACCCCTCCACTTT. The gene calls are TRBV6-1 and TRBJ1-6, with TRBD1 matching over 7 bases. With 2 bases clipped from V and 8 bases from J, the junction kept 6 bases outside the gene matches. This CDR3 has 15 residues. Germline V gene sequence: CDR1 MNHNS, CDR2 SASEGT.

The V gene is TRBV2, the J gene TRBJ1-4; TRBD1 aligns across 7 bases. V was pared by 2 bases and J by 7 bases, with 10 bases of the junction left unmatched. The germline V gene encodes CDR1 SNHLY and CDR2 FYNNEI. The CDR3 has 16 amino acids. In DNA form, the CDR3 reads TGTGCCAGCAGTGAACGGCAGGGGGGTGGTACTGAAAAACTGTTTTTT. It encodes CASSERQGGGTEKLFF.

The V and J genes are TRBV4-1 and TRBJ2-5; tentative D call: TRBD1 (8 bases). Trimming left V 3 bases short and J 5 bases short, with 19 bases between. CDR3 length: 16 residues. Germline V gives CDR1 MGHRA, CDR2 YSYEKL. The CDR3 DNA follows: TGCGCCAGCAGCCACAGCGGGACAGGACTTCTGGAGACCCAGTACTTC. It is translated as CASSHSGTGLLETQYF.

The table lists this clonotype with a few counts. The chain couples TRBV20-1 to TRBJ2-1; 7 bases map to TRBD2. The CDR3 has 15 residues. Germline values: CDR1 DFQATT, CDR2 SNEGSKA (reference sequence). The CDR3 coding sequence is TGCAGCGCCCGGGGACTAACGCACTCCTACAATGAGCAGTTCTTC. Its translation: CSARGLTHSYNEQFF.

The rearrangement links TRBV27 to TRBJ2-1; D could derive from TRBD1 or TRBD2 (5 bases each). Per germline, CDR1 MNHEY and CDR2 SMNVEV (reference sequence). The CDR3 contains 16 residues. Trimming cost V 3 bases and J 2 bases, with 14 bases left between them. CDR3: CASSFNGDLPYNEQFF. For the CDR3, the DNA is TGTGCCAGCAGTTTTAATGGGGACCTTCCCTACAATGAGCAGTTCTTC.

The genes are TRBV29-1 and TRBJ2-3; D may be TRBD2 (5 bases). The germline V gene has CDR1 SQVTM and CDR2 ANQGSEA. The CDR3 covers 12 residues. V was trimmed by 4 bases and J by 3 bases, leaving 8 bases between them. Here the CDR3 reads CSVVVATDTQYF. The CDR3 DNA sequence: TGCAGCGTTGTTGTAGCGACAGATACGCAGTATTTT.

The rearrangement links TRBV27 to TRBJ2-3; perhaps D is TRBD1 or TRBD2 (5 bases each). This CDR3 contains 16 residues. Germline values: CDR1 MNHEY, CDR2 SMNVEV (reference sequence). With 4 bases removed from V and 6 bases from J, the gap between germline ends came to 20 bases. The CDR3 protein is CASSSGLGAFGDTQYF. CDR3 coding DNA: TGTGCCAGCAGTTCCGGACTCGGGGCGTTCGGGGATACGCAGTATTTT.

This chain uses TRBV29-1 with TRBJ1-2, with unresolved D. This CDR3 has 12 amino acids. Trimming removed 6 bases from V and 2 bases from J, with 10 bases in between. Per the germline V gene, CDR1 is SQVTM and CDR2 is ANQGSEA. CDR3 sequence: CSVVDVNYGYTF. For the CDR3, the DNA is TGCAGCGTAGTCGACGTGAACTATGGCTACACCTTC.

The genes are TRBV7-2 and TRBJ2-7; 9 positions agree with TRBD1. The CDR3 spans 15 residues. In germline, CDR1 is SGHTA, CDR2 FQGNSA. V gave up 0 bases and J gave up 4 bases; unmatched junction bases: 4. As DNA, the CDR3 is TGTGCCAGCAGCTTAGCCCCCGGGACAGGGTACGAGCAGTACTTC. This translates into CASSLAPGTGYEQYF.

J is TRBJ2-1 and V is TRBV6-4; 11 bases are a match to TRBD1. V shed 3 bases, J shed 8 bases, and the junction held 6 bases outside the gene matches. The CDR3 covers 15 residues. Per the germline V gene, CDR1 is MRHNA and CDR2 is SNTAGT. The CDR3 region is CASSEGTGGSYEQFF. In DNA form, the CDR3 reads TGTGCCAGCAGTGAGGGGACAGGGGGGTCTTATGAGCAGTTCTTC.

This chain connects TRBV6-6 to TRBJ1-5; possibly TRBD1 for D (5 bases). Trimming took 4 bases from V and 0 from J, leaving 10 bases between them. In germline, CDR1 is MNHNY, CDR2 SVGAGI (reference sequence). The CDR3 extends over 15 amino acids. The CDR3 is CASSWSRDSNQPQHF. In nucleotides, the CDR3 is TGTGCCAGCAGTTGGAGCAGGGATAGCAATCAGCCCCAGCATTTT.

This clonotype has more than one count but fewer than ten. V usage is TRBV6-1 and J usage is TRBJ2-7; the match to TRBD1 covers 7 bases. Trimming cost V 6 bases and J 5 bases; bases outside gene matches: 19. The germline gives CDR1 MNHNS, CDR2 SASEGT. The CDR3 runs to 17 residues. The DNA for the CDR3 is TGTGCCAGCAGCCCACCACCCGTGGGACAGACTTCCGACGAGCAGTACTTC. Translated: CASSPPPVGQTSDEQYF.

J is TRBJ2-4 and V is TRBV20-1; TRBD2 matches 11 bases. The J call may be in error: the DNA end matches TRBJ2-7 better. This CDR3 region has 14 residues. In germline, CDR1 is DFQATT, CDR2 SNEGSKA (reference sequence). The CDR3 DNA is TGCAGTGCTAGACTCTGGGGACTAGCGGACGAGCAGTACTTC. It codes for CSARLWGLADEQYF.

The chain links TRBV29-1 to TRBJ1-2, with D possibly TRBD1 on 6 matching bases. CDR3 size: 14 residues. V was cut by 6 bases and J by 3 bases, with 17 bases left in between. The germline V gene encodes CDR1 SQVTM and CDR2 ANQGSEA. Written as DNA, the CDR3 is TGCAGCGTGGACAGAAACCAAGGGCACTATGGCTACACCTTC. It codes for CSVDRNQGHYGYTF.

The chain combines TRBV5-4 with TRBJ1-2; no firm D call. Germline assignment: CDR1 SGHNT and CDR2 YYREEE (reference sequence). This CDR3 is 12 amino acids long. V was trimmed by 4 bases and J by 7 bases, leaving 11 bases between them. CDR3 coding DNA: TGTGCCAGCAGCCCCGGAGCCCCTGGCTACACCTTC. Translated: CASSPGAPGYTF.

This chain uses TRBV20-1 with TRBJ2-3, with D perhaps matching TRBD2 (5 bases). The ends were cut back, 0 bases at V and 3 bases at J, with 13 bases in the middle. Germline assignment: CDR1 DFQATT and CDR2 SNEGSKA (reference sequence). This CDR3 spans 15 amino acids. CDR3 amino acids: CSARETGISTDTQYF. CDR3 sequence (DNA): TGCAGTGCTAGAGAAACCGGGATTTCGACAGATACGCAGTATTTT.

The V call is TRBV20-1, the J call TRBJ2-7, with D possibly being TRBD2 (5 bases). Germline loops: CDR1 DFQATT, CDR2 SNEGSKA (reference sequence). The CDR3 consists of 13 residues. The CDR3 protein is CSVARATDYEQYF. The DNA for the CDR3 is TGCAGCGTCGCGCGGGCGACCGACTACGAGCAGTACTTC.

The chain combines TRBV5-1 with TRBJ2-7; no definite D call. Trimming shortened V by 3 bases and J by 0 bases, and 13 bases separated the two germline ends. This CDR3 is built from 15 residues. Germline CDR1 and CDR2: SGHRS and YFSETQ. The CDR3 DNA follows: TGCGCCAGCAGCTCAACCACACCGTACTCCTACGAGCAGTACTTC. Residues: CASSSTTPYSYEQYF.

This clonotype was detected a few times. The DNA of the CDR3 is TGCAGCGTTCCCACAGGGGCTGGGGCCAACGTCCTGACTTTC. Amino acid sequence: CSVPTGAGANVLTF. The chain has TRBV29-1 and TRBJ2-6; 7 nucleotides align to TRBD1. With V trimmed by 5 bases and J by 2 bases, 3 bases remained unmatched. This CDR3 comprises 14 residues. The germline V gene encodes CDR1 SQVTM and CDR2 ANQGSEA.

V gene TRBV4-3 combines with J gene TRBJ2-5; tentatively, D is TRBD2 (5 bases). Trimming shortened V by 0 bases and J by 1 base, and 9 bases separated the two germline ends. This CDR3 contains 15 residues. Germline CDR1 is LGHNA and CDR2 is YSLEER. The CDR3 nucleotides are TGCGCCAGCAGCCAAGATTTCGGGATCCAAGAGACCCAGTACTTC. Its translation is CASSQDFGIQETQYF.

The chain combines TRBV11-2 with TRBJ2-1, with a weak D call TRBD2 (7 bases). Germline lookup yields CDR1 SGHAT and CDR2 FQNNGV. CDR3 length equals 15 residues. Deletions cut 5 bases from V and 6 bases from J, with 17 bases between. CDR3 in amino acids: CASSPPIGGLNEQFF. The CDR3 DNA reads TGTGCCAGCAGCCCACCTATCGGGGGGCTCAATGAGCAGTTCTTC.

The sample holds a few counts of this clonotype. The genes are TRBV10-1 and TRBJ2-5, with TRBD2 matching over 7 bases. The CDR3 consists of 17 residues. V lost 6 bases to trimming and J lost 5 bases; unmatched junction nucleotides: 18. The germline gives CDR1 WNHNN, CDR2 SYGVQD (reference sequence). CDR3 amino acids: CASSEGSGEGKGETQYF. For the CDR3, the DNA is TGCGCCAGCAGCGAAGGTTCCGGGGAGGGCAAGGGGGAGACCCAGTACTTC.